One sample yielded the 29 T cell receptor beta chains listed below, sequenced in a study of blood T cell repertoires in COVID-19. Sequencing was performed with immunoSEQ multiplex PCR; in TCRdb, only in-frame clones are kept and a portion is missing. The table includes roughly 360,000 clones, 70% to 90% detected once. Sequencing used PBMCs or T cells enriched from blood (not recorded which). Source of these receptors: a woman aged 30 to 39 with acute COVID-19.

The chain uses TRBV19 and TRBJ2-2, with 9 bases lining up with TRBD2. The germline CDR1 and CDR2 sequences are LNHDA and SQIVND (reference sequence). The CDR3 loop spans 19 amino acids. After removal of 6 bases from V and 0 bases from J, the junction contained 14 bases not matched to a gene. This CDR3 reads CASRGTSGVAGANTGELFF. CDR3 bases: TGTGCCAGTAGGGGGACCAGTGGGGTAGCGGGGGCGAACACCGGGGAGCTGTTTTTT.

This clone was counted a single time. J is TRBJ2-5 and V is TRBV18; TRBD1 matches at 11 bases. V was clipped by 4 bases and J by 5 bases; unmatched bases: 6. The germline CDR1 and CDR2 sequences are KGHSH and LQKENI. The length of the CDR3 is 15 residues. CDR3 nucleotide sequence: TGTGCCAGCTCACAACGGACAGGGGGCCTGGAGACCCAGTACTTC. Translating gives CASSQRTGGLETQYF.

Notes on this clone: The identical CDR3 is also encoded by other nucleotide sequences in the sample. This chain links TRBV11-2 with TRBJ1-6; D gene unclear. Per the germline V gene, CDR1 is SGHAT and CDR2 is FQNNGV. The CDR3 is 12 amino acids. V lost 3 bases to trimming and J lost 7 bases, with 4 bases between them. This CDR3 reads CASSFRNSPLHF. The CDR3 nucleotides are TGTGCCAGCAGCTTCAGGAATTCACCCCTCCACTTT.

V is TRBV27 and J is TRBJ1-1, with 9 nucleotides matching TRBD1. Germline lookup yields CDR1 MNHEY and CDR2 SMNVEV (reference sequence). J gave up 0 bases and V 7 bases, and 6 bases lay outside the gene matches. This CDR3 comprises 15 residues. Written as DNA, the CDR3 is TGTGCCAGCACCAGGGACAGGGCTATGAACACTGAAGCTTTCTTT. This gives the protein CASTRDRAMNTEAFF.

The CDR3 protein is CASSPPGVFHGYTF. For the CDR3, the DNA is TGTGCCAGCTCACCACCCGGGGTTTTTCATGGCTACACCTTC. The rearrangement joins TRBV18 to TRBJ1-2; D remains ambiguous. Germline CDR1 and CDR2: KGHSH and LQKENI. Between the trimmed V and J ends, which lost 0 bases and 6 bases, there was a span of 11 bases. The CDR3 covers 14 residues.

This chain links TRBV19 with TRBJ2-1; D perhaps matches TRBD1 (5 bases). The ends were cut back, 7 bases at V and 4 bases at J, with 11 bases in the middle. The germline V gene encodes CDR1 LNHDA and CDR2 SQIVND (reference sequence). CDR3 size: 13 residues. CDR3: CASMARGYNEQFF. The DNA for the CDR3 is TGTGCCAGTATGGCAAGGGGTTACAATGAGCAGTTCTTC.

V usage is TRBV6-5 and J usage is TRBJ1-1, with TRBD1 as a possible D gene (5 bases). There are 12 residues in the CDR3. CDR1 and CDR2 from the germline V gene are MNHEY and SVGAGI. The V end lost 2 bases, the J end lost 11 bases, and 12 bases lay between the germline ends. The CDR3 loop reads CASSYGGGKAFF. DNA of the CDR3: TGTGCCAGCAGTTACGGGGGAGGGAAGGCTTTCTTT.

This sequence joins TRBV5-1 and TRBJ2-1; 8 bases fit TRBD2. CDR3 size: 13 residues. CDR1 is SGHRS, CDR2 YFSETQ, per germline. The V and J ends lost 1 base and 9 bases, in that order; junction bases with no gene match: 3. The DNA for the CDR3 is TGCGCCAGCAGCTTGTTGGCGGGGGGTGAGCAGTTCTTC. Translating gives CASSLLAGGEQFF.

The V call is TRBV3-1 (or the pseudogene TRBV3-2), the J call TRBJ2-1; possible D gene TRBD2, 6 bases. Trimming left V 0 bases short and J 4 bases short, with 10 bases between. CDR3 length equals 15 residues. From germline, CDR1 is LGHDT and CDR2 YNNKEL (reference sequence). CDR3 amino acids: CASSQERGMYNEQFF. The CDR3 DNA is TGTGCCAGCAGCCAAGAGCGGGGTATGTACAATGAGCAGTTCTTC.

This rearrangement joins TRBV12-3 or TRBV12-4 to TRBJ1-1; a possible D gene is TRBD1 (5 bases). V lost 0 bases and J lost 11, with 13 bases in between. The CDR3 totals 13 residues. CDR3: CASSLAQGSRAFF. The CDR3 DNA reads TGTGCCAGCAGTTTAGCCCAGGGATCCCGGGCTTTCTTT.

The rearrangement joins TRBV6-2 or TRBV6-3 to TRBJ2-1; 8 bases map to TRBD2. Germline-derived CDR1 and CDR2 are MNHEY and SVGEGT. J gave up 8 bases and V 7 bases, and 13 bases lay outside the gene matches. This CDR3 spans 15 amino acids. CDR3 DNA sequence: TGTGCCAGCACCCCCGCCGGGGGGGTCACAGATGAGCAGTTCTTC. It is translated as CASTPAGGVTDEQFF.

The CDR3 region has the DNA TGTGCCTGGAGTGCTGGACTAGAGGTCGAGCAGTACTTC. Encoded protein: CAWSAGLEVEQYF. The chain uses TRBV30 and TRBJ2-7; TRBD2 matches at 7 bases. The germline CDR1 and CDR2 sequences are GTSNPN and SVGIG (reference sequence). This CDR3 region has 13 residues. V shed 1 base and J 6 bases; nucleotides not matched to a gene: 6.

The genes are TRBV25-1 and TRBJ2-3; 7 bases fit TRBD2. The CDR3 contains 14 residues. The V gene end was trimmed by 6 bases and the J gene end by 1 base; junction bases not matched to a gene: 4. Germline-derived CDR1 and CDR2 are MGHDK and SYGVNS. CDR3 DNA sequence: TGTGCCAGCAGGTGGGCGGGGGGCACAGATACGCAGTATTTT. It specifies CASRWAGGTDTQYF. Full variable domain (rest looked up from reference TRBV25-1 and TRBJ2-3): EADIYQTPRYLVIGTGKKITLECSQTMGHDKMYWYQQDPGMELHLIHYSYGVNSTEKGDLSSESTVSRIRTEHFPLTLESARPSHTSQYLCASRWAGGTDTQYFGPGTRLTVL.

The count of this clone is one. The CDR3 protein is CSVVGLGRNEQFF. Here the CDR3 DNA reads TGCAGCGTTGTGGGACTAGGTCGTAATGAGCAGTTCTTC. The gene calls are TRBV29-1 and TRBJ2-1; 8 bases match TRBD2. This CDR3 region has 13 residues. CDR1 is SQVTM and CDR2 is ANQGSEA in the germline V gene. V trimming: 4 bases; J trimming: 7 bases; junction bases outside the gene matches: 6.

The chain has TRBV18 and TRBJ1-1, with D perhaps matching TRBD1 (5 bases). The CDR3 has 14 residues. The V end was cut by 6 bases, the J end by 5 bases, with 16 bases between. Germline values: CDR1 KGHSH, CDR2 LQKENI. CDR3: CASSPARGETEAFF. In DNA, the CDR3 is TGTGCCAGCTCCCCGGCCCGGGGGGAAACTGAAGCTTTCTTT.

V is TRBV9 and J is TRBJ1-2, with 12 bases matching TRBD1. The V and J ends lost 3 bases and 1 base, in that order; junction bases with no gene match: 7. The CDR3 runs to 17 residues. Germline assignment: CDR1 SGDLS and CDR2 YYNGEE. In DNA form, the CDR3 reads TGTGCCAGCAGCGGTCCGGGACAGGGGGCGCGTAACTATGGCTACACCTTC. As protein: CASSGPGQGARNYGYTF.

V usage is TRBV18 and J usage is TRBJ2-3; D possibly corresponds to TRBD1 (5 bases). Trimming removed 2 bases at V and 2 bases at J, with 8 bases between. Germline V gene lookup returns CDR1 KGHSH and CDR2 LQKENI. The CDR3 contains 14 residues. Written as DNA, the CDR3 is TGTGCCAGCTCACCAGTGACAGTCACAGATACGCAGTATTTT. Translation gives CASSPVTVTDTQYF.

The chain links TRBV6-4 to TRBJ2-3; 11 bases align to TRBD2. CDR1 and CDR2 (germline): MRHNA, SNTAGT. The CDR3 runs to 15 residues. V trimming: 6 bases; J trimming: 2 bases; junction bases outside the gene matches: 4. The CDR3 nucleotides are TGTGCCAGCAGCACGGGACTAGCGGTCACAGATACGCAGTATTTT. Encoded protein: CASSTGLAVTDTQYF.

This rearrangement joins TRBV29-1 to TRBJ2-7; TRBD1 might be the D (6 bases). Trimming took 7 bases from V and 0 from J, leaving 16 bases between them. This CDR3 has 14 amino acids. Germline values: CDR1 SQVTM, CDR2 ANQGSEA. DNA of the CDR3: TGCAGCGCCGATGGGGGCGGTAGCTCCTACGAGCAGTACTTC. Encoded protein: CSADGGGSSYEQYF.

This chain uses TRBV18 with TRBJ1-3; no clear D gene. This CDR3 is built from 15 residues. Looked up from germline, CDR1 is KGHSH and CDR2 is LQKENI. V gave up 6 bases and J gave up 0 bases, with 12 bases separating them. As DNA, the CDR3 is TGTGCCAGCTCCACCACGGGAGACTCTGGAAACACCATATATTTT. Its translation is CASSTTGDSGNTIYF.

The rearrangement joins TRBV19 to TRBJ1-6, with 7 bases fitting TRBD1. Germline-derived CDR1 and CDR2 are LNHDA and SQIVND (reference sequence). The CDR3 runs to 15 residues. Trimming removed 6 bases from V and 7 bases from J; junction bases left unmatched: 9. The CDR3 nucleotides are TGTGCCAGTAGCCGCCCCGGGACAGAGAATTCACCCCTCCACTTT. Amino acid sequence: CASSRPGTENSPLHF.

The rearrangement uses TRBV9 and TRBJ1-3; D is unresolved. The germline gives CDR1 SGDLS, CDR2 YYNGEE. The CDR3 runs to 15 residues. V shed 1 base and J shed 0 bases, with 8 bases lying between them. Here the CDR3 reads CASSVYESSGNTIYF. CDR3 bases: TGTGCCAGCAGCGTATATGAGAGCTCTGGAAACACCATATATTTT.

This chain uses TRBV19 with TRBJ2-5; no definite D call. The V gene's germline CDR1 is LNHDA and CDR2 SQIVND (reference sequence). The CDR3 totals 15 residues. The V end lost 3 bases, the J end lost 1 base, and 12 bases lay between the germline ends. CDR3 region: CASSIGVQFQETQYF. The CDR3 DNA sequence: TGTGCCAGTAGTATCGGCGTACAGTTCCAAGAGACCCAGTACTTC. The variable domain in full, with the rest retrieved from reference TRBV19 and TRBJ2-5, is DGGITQSPKYLFRKEGQNVTLSCEQNLNHDAMYWYRQDPGQGLRLIYYSQIVNDFQKGDIAEGYSVSREKKESFPLTVTSAQKNPTAFYLCASSIGVQFQETQYFGPGTRLLVL.

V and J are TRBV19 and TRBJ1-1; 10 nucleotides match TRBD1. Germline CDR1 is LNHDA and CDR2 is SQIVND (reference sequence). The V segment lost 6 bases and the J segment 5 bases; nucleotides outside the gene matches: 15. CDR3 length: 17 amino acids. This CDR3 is CASSNPGTGAGGTEAFF. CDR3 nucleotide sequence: TGTGCCAGTAGCAATCCCGGGACAGGGGCAGGTGGAACTGAAGCTTTCTTT.

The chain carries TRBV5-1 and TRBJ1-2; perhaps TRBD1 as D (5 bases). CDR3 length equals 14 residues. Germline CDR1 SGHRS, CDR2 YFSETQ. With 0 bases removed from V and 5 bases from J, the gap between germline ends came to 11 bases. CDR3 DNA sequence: TGCGCCAGCAGCTTGGGAGGACAACCTTATGGCTACACCTTC. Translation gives CASSLGGQPYGYTF.

The CDR3 region is CASSGEGNQPQHF. Here the CDR3 DNA reads TGTGCCAGCAGCGGTGAAGGCAATCAGCCCCAGCATTTT. The V gene is TRBV27, the J gene TRBJ1-5; D uncertain. The CDR3 extends over 13 amino acids. The V and J ends lost 6 bases and 2 bases respectively, with 8 bases between them. The V gene's germline CDR1 is MNHEY and CDR2 SMNVEV (reference sequence).

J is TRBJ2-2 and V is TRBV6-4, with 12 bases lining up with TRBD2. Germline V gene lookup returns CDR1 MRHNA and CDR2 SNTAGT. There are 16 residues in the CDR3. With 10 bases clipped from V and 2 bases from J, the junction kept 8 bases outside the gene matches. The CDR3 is CANPTSGGHNTGELFF. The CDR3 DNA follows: TGTGCCAACCCGACTAGCGGGGGCCATAACACCGGGGAGCTGTTTTTT.

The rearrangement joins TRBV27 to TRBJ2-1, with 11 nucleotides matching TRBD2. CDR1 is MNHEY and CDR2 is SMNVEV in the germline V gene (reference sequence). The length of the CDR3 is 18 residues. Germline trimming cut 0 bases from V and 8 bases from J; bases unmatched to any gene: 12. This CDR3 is CASSLSPPGLAGGDEQFF. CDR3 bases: TGTGCCAGCAGTTTATCCCCACCTGGGCTAGCGGGGGGAGATGAGCAGTTCTTC.

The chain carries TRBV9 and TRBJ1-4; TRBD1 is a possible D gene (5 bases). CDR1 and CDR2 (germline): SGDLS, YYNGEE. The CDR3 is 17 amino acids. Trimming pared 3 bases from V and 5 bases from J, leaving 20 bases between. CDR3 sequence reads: CASSAWDSPFGNEKLFF. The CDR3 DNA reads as TGTGCCAGCAGCGCCTGGGACTCCCCCTTCGGAAATGAAAAACTGTTTTTT.